A selection of T cell receptor beta chains follows, all from one sample in a study of regulatory T cells in long-lasting Graves disease. TCRdb re-called the multiplex PCR reads through MiXCR, storing one row per CDR3 protein. The sample yields about 460,000 distinct CDR3 sequences, around a fifth seen once. Here the sequenced sample was peripheral blood mononuclear cells (PBMCs), taken when the disease was refractory, from a patient treated with antithyroid drugs. These receptors were collected from a female donor with Graves disease. Both conserved end residues are part of each CDR3. The D gene is left open where the match is weak. Some rows have no size entry. The others give once, few or many, or a class for an expanded clone.

few	TRBV20-1	TRBJ2-5	NA	CSARPRAVGETQYF	TGCAGTGCTAGACCCAGGGCCGTGGGGGAGACCCAGTACTTC
NA	TRBV2	TRBJ2-7	NA	CASLGKTYEQYF	TGTGCCAGCCTGGGTAAGACCTACGAGCAGTACTTC
many	TRBV12-3/TRBV12-4	TRBJ1-2	NA	CASSYDTGHGYTF	TGTGCCAGCAGTTACGACACTGGCCATGGCTACACCTTC
few	TRBV5-5	TRBJ2-5	NA	CASTPSSQETQYF	TGTGCCAGCACACCTTCAAGCCAAGAGACCCAGTACTTC
many	TRBV12-3/TRBV12-4	TRBJ2-5	NA	CASKNRDASGETQYF	TGTGCCAGCAAGAACAGGGATGCCAGTGGAGAGACCCAGTACTTC
many	TRBV20-1	TRBJ2-7	NA	CSAPTSSDLTYEQYF	TGCAGTGCCCCTACCTCGTCAGATTTGACCTACGAGCAGTACTTC
many	TRBV2	TRBJ1-2	NA	CASSKQGLYGYTF	TGTGCCAGCAGTAAACAGGGCTTATATGGCTACACCTTC
NA	TRBV5-1	TRBJ1-1	TRBD1	CASSSLDRDTEAFF	TGCGCCAGCAGTTCCCTAGACAGGGACACTGAAGCTTTCTTT
once	TRBV20-1	TRBJ1-5	NA	CSASRLRGQPQHF	TGCAGTGCTAGTCGCCTCAGGGGTCAGCCCCAGCATTTT
many	TRBV28	TRBJ2-5	TRBD1	CASETGQETQYF	TGTGCCAGCGAGACAGGGCAAGAGACCCAGTACTTC
many	TRBV24-1	TRBJ2-5	TRBD1	CATSDQPTGLQETQYF	TGTGCCACCAGTGATCAACCGACAGGGCTTCAAGAGACCCAGTACTTC
NA	TRBV24-1	TRBJ1-2	NA	CATRDRDSSGGYTF	TGTGCCACCAGAGACCGGGACTCTTCAGGCGGCTACACCTTC
NA	TRBV6-1	TRBJ2-3	TRBD2	CASTRLADTDTQYF	TGTGCCAGCACCCGACTAGCGGACACAGATACGCAGTATTTT
NA	TRBV6-1	TRBJ2-2	NA	CASSRSPAGELFF	TGTGCCAGCAGCAGAAGCCCCGCCGGGGAGCTGTTTTTT
many	TRBV28	TRBJ2-2	NA	CASSLSGTTGELFF	TGTGCCAGCAGTTTGTCGGGGACTACCGGGGAGCTGTTTTTT
many	TRBV6-1	TRBJ2-2	TRBD2	CASTLSGLAGRTGELFF	TGTGCCAGCACCCTTTCGGGACTAGCGGGGCGCACCGGGGAGCTGTTTTTT
few	TRBV7-9	TRBJ1-1	NA	CASSQPRKSTEAFF	TGTGCCAGCAGCCAACCACGGAAGAGCACTGAAGCTTTCTTT
NA	TRBV7-2	TRBJ2-3	TRBD2	CASTEAGPPSTDTQYF	TGTGCCAGCACCGAAGCGGGACCTCCTAGCACAGATACGCAGTATTTT
many	TRBV14	TRBJ1-2	NA	CASSQGVRGYTF	TGTGCCAGCAGCCAAGGGGTCCGTGGCTACACCTTC
NA	TRBV6-2/TRBV6-3	TRBJ2-7	NA	CASRFGERETYEQYF	TGTGCCAGCAGGTTCGGTGAGAGGGAGACGTACGAGCAGTACTTC
NA	TRBV30	TRBJ1-6	TRBD1	CAWNEGQNNSPLHF	TGTGCCTGGAATGAGGGACAGAATAATTCACCCCTCCACTTT
NA	TRBV9	TRBJ1-6	TRBD1	CASSAQGSPLHF	TGTGCCAGCAGCGCACAGGGGAGCCCCCTCCACTTT
many	TRBV2	TRBJ1-2	NA	CASSGGGNGYTF	TGTGCCAGCAGTGGGGGAGGGAACGGCTACACCTTC
NA	TRBV25-1	TRBJ1-1	NA	CASSNGIAEAFF	TGTGCCAGCAGTAACGGGATTGCTGAAGCTTTCTTT
many	TRBV24-1	TRBJ2-2	NA	CATQAHDHNTGELFF	TGTGCCACCCAAGCCCACGATCACAACACCGGGGAGCTGTTTTTT
many	TRBV28	TRBJ2-7	TRBD1	CASSSLPGQAGYEQYF	TGTGCCAGCAGTTCTTTACCGGGACAGGCGGGCTACGAGCAGTACTTC
many	TRBV2	TRBJ2-2	TRBD1	CASRPSQGIGTGELFF	TGTGCCAGCAGGCCATCACAGGGGATCGGAACGGGGGAGCTGTTTTTT
NA	TRBV7-9	TRBJ2-1	TRBD2	CASSLKIAGEQFF	TGTGCCAGCAGCCTGAAAATAGCGGGAGAGCAGTTCTTC
few	TRBV11-2	TRBJ2-7	NA	CASSLGAFEVNEQYF	TGTGCCAGCAGCTTAGGTGCCTTCGAGGTAAACGAGCAGTACTTC
few	TRBV28	TRBJ2-1	NA	CASSSLNGNEQFF	TGTGCCAGCAGTTCCCTCAACGGCAATGAGCAGTTCTTC
few	TRBV4-3	TRBJ1-1	NA	CASSQVLAANTEAFF	TGCGCCAGCAGCCAGGTCCTGGCAGCTAACACTGAAGCTTTCTTT
many	TRBV2	TRBJ1-4	TRBD1	CASNLQGANEKLFF	TGTGCCAGCAACCTACAGGGGGCTAATGAAAAACTGTTTTTT